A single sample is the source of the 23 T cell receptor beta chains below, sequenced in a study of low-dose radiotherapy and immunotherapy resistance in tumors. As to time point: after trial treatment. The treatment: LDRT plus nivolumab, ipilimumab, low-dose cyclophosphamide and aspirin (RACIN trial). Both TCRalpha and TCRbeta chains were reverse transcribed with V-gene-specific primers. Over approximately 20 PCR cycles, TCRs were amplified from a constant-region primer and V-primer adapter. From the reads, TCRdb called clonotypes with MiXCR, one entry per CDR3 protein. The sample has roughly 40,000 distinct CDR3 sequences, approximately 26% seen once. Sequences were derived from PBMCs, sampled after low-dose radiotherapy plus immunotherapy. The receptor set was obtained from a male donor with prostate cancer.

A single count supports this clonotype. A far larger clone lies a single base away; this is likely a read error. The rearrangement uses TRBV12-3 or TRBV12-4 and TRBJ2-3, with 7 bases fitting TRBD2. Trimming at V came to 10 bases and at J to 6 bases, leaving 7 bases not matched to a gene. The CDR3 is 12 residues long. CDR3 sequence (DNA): TGTGCCAACAGCCGGGACTACGATACGCAGTATTTT. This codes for CANSRDYDTQYF.

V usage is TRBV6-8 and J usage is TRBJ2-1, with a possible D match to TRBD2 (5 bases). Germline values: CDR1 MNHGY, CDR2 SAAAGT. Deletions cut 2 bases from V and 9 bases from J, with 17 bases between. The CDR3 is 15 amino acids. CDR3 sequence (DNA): TGTGCCAGCAGTTACACCGGGTCGCTAGAGGGTGAGCAGTTCTTC. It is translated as CASSYTGSLEGEQFF.

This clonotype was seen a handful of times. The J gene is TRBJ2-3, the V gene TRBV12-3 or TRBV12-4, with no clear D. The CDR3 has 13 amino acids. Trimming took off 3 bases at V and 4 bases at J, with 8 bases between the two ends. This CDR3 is CASSLKGADTQYF. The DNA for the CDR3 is TGTGCCAGCAGTTTGAAGGGCGCAGATACGCAGTATTTT.

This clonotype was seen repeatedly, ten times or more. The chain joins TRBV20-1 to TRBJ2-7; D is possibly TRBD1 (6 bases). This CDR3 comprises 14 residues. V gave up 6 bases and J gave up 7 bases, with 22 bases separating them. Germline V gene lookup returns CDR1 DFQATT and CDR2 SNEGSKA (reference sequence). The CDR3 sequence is CSANRPDRPREQYF. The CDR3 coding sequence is TGCAGTGCCAACCGCCCTGACAGGCCCCGGGAGCAGTACTTC.

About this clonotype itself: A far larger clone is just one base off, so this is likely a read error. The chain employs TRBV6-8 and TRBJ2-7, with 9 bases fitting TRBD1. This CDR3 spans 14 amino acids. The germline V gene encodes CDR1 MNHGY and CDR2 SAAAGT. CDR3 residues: CANSYKTGGYEQYF. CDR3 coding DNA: TGTGCCAACAGTTACAAGACAGGGGGCTACGAGCAGTACTTC.

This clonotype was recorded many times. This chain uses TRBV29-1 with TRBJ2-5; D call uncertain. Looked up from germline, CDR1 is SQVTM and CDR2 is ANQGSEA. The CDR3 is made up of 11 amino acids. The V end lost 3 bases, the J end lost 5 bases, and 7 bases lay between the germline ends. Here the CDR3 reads CSVERSETQYF. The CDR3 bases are TGCAGCGTTGAGAGGTCGGAGACCCAGTACTTC.

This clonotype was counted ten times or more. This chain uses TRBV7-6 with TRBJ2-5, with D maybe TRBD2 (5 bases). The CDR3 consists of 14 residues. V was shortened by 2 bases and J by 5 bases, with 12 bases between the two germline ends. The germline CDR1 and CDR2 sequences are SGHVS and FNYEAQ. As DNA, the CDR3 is TGTGCCAGCAGCTTACGTCCGGGGAAGGAGACCCAGTACTTC. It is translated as CASSLRPGKETQYF.

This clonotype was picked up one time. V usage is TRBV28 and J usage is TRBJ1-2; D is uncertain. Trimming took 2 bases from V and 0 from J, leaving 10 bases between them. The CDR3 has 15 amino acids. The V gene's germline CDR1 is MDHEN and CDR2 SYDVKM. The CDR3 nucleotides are TGTGCCAGCAGTTTAGACGCGTACGCTAACTATGGCTACACCTTC. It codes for CASSLDAYANYGYTF.

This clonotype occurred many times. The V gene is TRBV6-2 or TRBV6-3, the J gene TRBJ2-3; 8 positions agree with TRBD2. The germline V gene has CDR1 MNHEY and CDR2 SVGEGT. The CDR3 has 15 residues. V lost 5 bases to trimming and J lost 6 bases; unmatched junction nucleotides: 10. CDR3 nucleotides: TGTGCCAGCAGTCCGGGACTAGTGATATCTGATACGCAGTATTTT. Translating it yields CASSPGLVISDTQYF.

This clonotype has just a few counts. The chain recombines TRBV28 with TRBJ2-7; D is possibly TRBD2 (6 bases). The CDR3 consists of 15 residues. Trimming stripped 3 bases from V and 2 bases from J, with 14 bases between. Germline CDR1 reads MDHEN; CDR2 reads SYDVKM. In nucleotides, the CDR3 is TGTGCCAGCAGTTTGGGTCCTAGCGCCACCTACGAGCAGTACTTC. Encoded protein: CASSLGPSATYEQYF.

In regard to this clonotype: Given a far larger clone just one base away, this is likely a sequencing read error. The CDR3 reads CASSFPGQTFNEQYF. The CDR3 DNA sequence: TGTGCCAGCAGCTTTCCGGGTCAAACCTTCAATGAGCAGTACTTC. This sequence joins TRBV5-4 and TRBJ2-5; no clear D gene. The CDR3 extends over 15 amino acids. Germline CDR1 SGHNT, CDR2 YYREEE (reference sequence). Trimming shortened V by 2 bases and J by 11 bases, and 22 bases separated the two germline ends.

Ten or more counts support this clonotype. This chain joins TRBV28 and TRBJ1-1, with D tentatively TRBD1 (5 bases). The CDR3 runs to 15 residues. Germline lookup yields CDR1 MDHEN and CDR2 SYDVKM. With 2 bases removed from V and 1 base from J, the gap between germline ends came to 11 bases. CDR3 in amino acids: CASSLEGRRNTEAFF. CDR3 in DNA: TGTGCCAGCAGTTTAGAGGGGAGAAGGAACACTGAAGCTTTCTTT.

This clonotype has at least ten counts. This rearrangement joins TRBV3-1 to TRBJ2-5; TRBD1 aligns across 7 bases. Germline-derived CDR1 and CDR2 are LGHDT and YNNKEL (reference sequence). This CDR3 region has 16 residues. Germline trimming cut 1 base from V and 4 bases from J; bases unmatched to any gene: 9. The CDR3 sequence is CASSQGRNRGLETQYF. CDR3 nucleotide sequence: TGTGCCAGCAGCCAAGGCCGGAACAGGGGTTTAGAGACCCAGTACTTC.

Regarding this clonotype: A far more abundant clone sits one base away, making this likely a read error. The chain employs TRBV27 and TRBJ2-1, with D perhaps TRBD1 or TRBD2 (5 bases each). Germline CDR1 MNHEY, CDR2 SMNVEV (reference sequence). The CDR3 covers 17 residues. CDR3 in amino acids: CANSDSRGSAAYNEQFF. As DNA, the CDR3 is TGTGCCAACAGTGATTCTCGGGGCAGTGCCGCCTACAATGAGCAGTTCTTC.

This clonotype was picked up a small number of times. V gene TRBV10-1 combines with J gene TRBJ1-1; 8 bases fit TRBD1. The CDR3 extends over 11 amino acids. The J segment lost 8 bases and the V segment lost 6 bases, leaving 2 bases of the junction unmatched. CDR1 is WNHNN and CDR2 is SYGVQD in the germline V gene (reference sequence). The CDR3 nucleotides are TGCGCCAGCAGGGACAGGGAAGAAGCTTTCTTT. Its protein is CASRDREEAFF.

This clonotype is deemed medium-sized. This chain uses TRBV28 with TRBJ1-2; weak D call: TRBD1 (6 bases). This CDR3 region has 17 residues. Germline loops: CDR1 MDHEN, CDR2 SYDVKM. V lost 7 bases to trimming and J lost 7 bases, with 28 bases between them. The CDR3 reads CASTTPAGASYGPGYTF. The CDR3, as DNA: TGTGCCAGCACCACGCCGGCAGGGGCGTCGTACGGGCCTGGCTACACCTTC.

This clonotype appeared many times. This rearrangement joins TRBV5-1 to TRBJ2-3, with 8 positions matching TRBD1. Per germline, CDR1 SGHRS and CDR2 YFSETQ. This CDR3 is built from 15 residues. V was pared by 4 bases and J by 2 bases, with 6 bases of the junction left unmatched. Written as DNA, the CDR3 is TGCGCCAGCAGCCTCGGACAGGGCGCCACAGATACGCAGTATTTT. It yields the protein CASSLGQGATDTQYF.

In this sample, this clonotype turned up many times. In DNA form, the CDR3 reads TGCGCCAGCAGCCCCTTTAGCGGGGGGCCGGACGGGGAGCTGTTTTTT. Its translation is CASSPFSGGPDGELFF. The chain has TRBV5-1 and TRBJ2-2, with 10 bases fitting TRBD2. V shed 4 bases and J 7 bases; nucleotides not matched to a gene: 10. CDR1 and CDR2 from the germline V gene are SGHRS and YFSETQ. The CDR3 spans 16 residues.

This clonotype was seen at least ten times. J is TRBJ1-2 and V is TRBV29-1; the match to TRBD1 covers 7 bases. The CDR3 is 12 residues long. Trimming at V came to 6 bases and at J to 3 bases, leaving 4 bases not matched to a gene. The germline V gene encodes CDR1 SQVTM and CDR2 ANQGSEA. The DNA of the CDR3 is TGCAGCGTCAGCCAGGGGGACTATGGCTACACCTTC. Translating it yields CSVSQGDYGYTF.

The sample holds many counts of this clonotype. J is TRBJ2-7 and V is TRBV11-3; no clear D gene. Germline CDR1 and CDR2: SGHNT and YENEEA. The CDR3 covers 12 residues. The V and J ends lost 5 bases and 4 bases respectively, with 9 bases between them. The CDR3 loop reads CASSRDGYEQYF. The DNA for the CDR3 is TGTGCCAGCAGCCGAGATGGGTACGAGCAGTACTTC.

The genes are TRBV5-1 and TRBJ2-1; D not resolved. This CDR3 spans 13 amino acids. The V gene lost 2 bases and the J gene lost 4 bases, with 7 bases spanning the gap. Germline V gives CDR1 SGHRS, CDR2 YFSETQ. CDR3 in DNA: TGCGCCAGCAGCTTTCTACAGTACAATGAGCAGTTCTTC. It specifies CASSFLQYNEQFF.

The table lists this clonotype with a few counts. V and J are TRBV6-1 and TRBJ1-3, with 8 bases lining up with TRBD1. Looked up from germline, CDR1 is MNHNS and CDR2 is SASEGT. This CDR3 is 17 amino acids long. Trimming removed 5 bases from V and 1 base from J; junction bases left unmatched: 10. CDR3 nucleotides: TGTGCCAGCAGTCGCTTCCGACAGGGGACATCTGGAAACACCATATATTTT. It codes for CASSRFRQGTSGNTIYF.

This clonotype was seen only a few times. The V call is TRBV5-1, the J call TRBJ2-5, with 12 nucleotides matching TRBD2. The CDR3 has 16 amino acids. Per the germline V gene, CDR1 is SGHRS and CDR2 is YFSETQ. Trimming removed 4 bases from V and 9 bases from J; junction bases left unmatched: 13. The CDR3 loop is CASSQLLAGGKGAQYF. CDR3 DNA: TGCGCCAGCAGCCAACTCCTAGCGGGGGGGAAGGGGGCCCAGTACTTC. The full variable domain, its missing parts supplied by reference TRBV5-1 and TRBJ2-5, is KAGVTQTPRYLIKTRGQQVTLSCSPISGHRSVSWYQQTPGQGLQFLFEYFSETQRNKGNFPGRFSGRQFSNSRSEMNVSTLELGDSALYLCASSQLLAGGKGAQYFGPGTRLLVL.